This T cell receptor beta chain was documented in a study of CD8 T cells in Susac syndrome. The RNA input was about 0.5 to 1 ug, and it was reverse transcribed with random hexamers. Amplification of TCR beta CDR3 used immunoSEQ multiplex PCR across 54 Vbeta and 13 Jbeta. MiXCR, run by TCRdb on the immunoSEQ multiplex PCR reads, gives a single entry per CDR3 protein. Of around 270,000 distinct CDR3 sequences listed, over 75% were seen once; the top ten hold 0.18%. This clonotype has just a few counts. Looked up from germline, CDR1 is MNHEY and CDR2 is SVGAGI. The length of the CDR3 is 12 residues. Trimming cost V 0 bases and J 11 bases, with 10 bases left between them.

The receptor's source is a human donor with multiple sclerosis. The chain combines TRBV6-5 with TRBJ1-2; D is possibly TRBD1 (5 bases). What was sequenced was CD8+ T cells from PBMCs. The DNA for the CDR3 is TGTGCCAGCAGTTACTCGGGGGTCGAGTACACCTTC. Protein sequence: CASSYSGVEYTF.